This TCR beta chain was documented in a study of vaccination and CD4 T cells after COVID-19. Study-level background: As a positive control, some control cultures were given a CEFX pool, while others were given an HIV-1 Nef pool or no peptide.

Treatment described: roughly 10-day PBMC culture with coronavirus spike peptide pools or control peptides (ViraFEST assay). ViraFEST used peptide pools to expand antigen-specific T cells before TCR sequencing. Nucleocapsid antibody results, negative before and after vaccination, showed that healthy vaccine recipients had not previously had SARS-CoV-2 infection. Concerning this clonotype itself: What it recognizes is unknown.

Sequence data for DNA of cultured CD4+ T cells were generated by the Oncomine TCR Beta short-read assay. TCRdb used MiXCR to reprocess the PCR reads, holding one entry per CDR3 protein. The sample consists of about 16,000 distinct CDR3 sequences, roughly 80% of them appearing once. The germline V gene encodes CDR1 MNHNS and CDR2 SASEGT. Trimming cost V 3 bases and J 8 bases; bases outside gene matches: 10. This CDR3 is 15 amino acids long. The input for sequencing was CD4+ T cells from blood, cultured in vitro, taken after SARS-CoV-2 vaccination. The chain couples TRBV6-1 to TRBJ2-5, with 9 positions matching TRBD1. This TCR derives from a human donor who received a COVID-19 vaccine. CDR3 DNA: TGTGCCAGCAGTGACCGGGACAGGGCGGCCAAAACCCAGTACTTC. Its translation is CASSDRDRAAKTQYF.